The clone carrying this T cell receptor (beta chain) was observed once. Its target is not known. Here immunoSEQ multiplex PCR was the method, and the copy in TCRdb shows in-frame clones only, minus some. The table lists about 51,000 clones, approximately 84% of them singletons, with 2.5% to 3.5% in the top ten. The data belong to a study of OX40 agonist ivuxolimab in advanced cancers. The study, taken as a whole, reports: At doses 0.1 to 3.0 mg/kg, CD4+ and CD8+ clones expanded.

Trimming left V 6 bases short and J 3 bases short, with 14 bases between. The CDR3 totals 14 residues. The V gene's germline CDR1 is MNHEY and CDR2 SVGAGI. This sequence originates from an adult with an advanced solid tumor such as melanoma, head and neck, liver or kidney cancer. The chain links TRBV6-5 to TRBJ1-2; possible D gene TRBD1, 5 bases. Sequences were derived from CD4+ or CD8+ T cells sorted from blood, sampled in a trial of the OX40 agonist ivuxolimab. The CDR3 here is CASSYLGDDYGYTF. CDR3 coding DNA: TGTGCCAGCAGCTACCTAGGGGACGACTATGGCTACACCTTC.